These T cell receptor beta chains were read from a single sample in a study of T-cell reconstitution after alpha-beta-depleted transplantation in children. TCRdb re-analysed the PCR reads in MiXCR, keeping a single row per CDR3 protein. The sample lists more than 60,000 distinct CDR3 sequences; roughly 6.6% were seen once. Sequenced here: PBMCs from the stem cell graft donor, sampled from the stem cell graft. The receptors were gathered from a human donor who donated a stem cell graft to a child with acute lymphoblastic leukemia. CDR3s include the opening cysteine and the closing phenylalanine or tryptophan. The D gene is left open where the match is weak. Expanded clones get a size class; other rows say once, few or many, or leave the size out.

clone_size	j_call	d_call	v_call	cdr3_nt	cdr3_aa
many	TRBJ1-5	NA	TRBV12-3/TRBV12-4	TGTGCCAGCAGTCCAGTGGAACGCAATCAGCCCCAGCATTTT	CASSPVERNQPQHF
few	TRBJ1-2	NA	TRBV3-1	TGTGCCAGCAGCCAAGATTACACGATCTATGGCTACACCTTC	CASSQDYTIYGYTF
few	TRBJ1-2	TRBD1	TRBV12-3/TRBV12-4	TGTGCCAGCACCCCCCAGGGGGGGAACTATGGCTACACCTTC	CASTPQGGNYGYTF
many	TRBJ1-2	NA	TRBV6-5	TGTGCCAGCGGGGACCAGACTAACTATGGCTACACCTTC	CASGDQTNYGYTF
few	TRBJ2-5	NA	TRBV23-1	TGCGCCAGCAGCTCTTCCCAGTACTTC	CASSSSQYF
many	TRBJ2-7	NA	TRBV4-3	TGCGCCAGCAGCCAAGACGACAGGTCCCACGAGCAGTACTTC	CASSQDDRSHEQYF
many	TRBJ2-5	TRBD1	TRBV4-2	TGTGCCAGCAGCCACCCGACAGGGATCGAAGAGACCCAGTACTTC	CASSHPTGIEETQYF
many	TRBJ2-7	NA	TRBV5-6	TGTGCCAGCAGCGGCCAGGGCTACGAGCAGTACTTC	CASSGQGYEQYF
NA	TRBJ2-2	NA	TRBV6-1	TGTGCCACCGCGGAAGGCCTGAACACCGGGGAGCTGTTTTTT	CATAEGLNTGELFF
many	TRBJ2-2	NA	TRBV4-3	TGCGCCAGCAGCCAATTAACTAGCTCCGGGGAGCCGTTTTTT	CASSQLTSSGEPFF
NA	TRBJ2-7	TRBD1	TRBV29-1	TGCAGCGTTGAGGGACAGTCCTACGAGCAGTACTTC	CSVEGQSYEQYF
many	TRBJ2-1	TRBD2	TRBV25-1	TGTGCCAGCAGTGTGGGACTAGGGCAGTTCTTC	CASSVGLGQFF
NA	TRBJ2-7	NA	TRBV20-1	TGCAGTGCTAGTGAGCAGGGGGAGGGCGAGCAGTACTTC	CSASEQGEGEQYF
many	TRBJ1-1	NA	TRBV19	TGTGCCAGTATCAAATTGGGGAACACTGAAGCTTTCTTT	CASIKLGNTEAFF
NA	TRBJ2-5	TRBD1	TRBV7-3	TGTGCCACAGCCGCGAACATGGGACAGGGGGCCCAAGAGACCCAGTACTTC	CATAANMGQGAQETQYF
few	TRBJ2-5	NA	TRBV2	TGTGCCAGCAAGAGGACAATGGCCCAGCGGTACCAAGAGACCCAGTACTTC	CASKRTMAQRYQETQYF
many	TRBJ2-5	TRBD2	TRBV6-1	TGTGCCAGCAGTGGGGCGGGGGGCCAAGAGACCCAGTACTTC	CASSGAGGQETQYF
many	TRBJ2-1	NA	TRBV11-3	TGTGCCAGCAGCTTAGTGGGCCTCTCCTACAATGAGCAGTTCTTC	CASSLVGLSYNEQFF
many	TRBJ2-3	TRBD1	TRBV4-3	TGCGCCAGCAGCCACACAGGGGGCTTGGATACGCAGTATTTT	CASSHTGGLDTQYF
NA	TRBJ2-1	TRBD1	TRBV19	TGTGCCAGTAGTATCGGGACAGGTTACAATGAGCAGTTCTTC	CASSIGTGYNEQFF
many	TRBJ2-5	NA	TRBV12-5	TGTGCTAGTGGTTTGCGTATAAATCCCATCCAAGAGACCCAGTACTTC	CASGLRINPIQETQYF
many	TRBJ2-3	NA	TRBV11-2	TGTGCCAGCAACGAGGAGGGAAGCACAGATACGCAGTATTTT	CASNEEGSTDTQYF
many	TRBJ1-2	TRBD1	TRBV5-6	TGTGCCAGCAGCTTGACCGGGACAGGGGGCCACTATGGCTACACCTTC	CASSLTGTGGHYGYTF
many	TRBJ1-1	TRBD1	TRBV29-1	TGCAGCGTTGACCAGACAGGGGGACGGCCTGAAGCTTTCTTT	CSVDQTGGRPEAFF
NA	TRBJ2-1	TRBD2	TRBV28	TGTGCCAGCAGGTCTAGCGGCCGCTCCTACAATGAGCAGTTCTTC	CASRSSGRSYNEQFF
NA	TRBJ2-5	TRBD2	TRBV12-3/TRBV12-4	TGTGCCAGCAGTTTCAGGGAGGGCGGGGAGACCCAGTACTTC	CASSFREGGETQYF
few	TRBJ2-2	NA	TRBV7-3	TGTGCCAGCAGCTCGGGCGGACGGCCCGCGAACACCGGGGAGCTGTTTTTT	CASSSGGRPANTGELFF
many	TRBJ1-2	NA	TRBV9	TGTGCCAGCAGCGTAGGGGGGACACAGGGAGTTGTCTATGGCTACACCTTC	CASSVGGTQGVVYGYTF
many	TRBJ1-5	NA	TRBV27	TGTGCCAGCAGTTTACACACAGTCAATCAGCCCCAGCATTTT	CASSLHTVNQPQHF
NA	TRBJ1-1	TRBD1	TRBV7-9	TGTGCCAGCAGCTTAAGCGGGCAGGGGGGCACTGAAGCTTTCTTT	CASSLSGQGGTEAFF
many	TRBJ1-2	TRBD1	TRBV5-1	TGCGCCAGCAGCTTACAGGGGGCTCACTATGGCTACACCTTC	CASSLQGAHYGYTF
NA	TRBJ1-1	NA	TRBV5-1	TGCGCCAGCAGCTTCAACGGCGAGGGATCGAACACTGAAGCTTTCTTT	CASSFNGEGSNTEAFF
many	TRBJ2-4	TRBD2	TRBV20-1	TGCAGTGCCCACCACAGCGGGGGGGAAAACATTCAGTACTTC	CSAHHSGGENIQYF
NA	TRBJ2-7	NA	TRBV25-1	TGTGCCAGCACCACCGAGACTGGGGATCGGGAGCAGTACTTC	CASTTETGDREQYF
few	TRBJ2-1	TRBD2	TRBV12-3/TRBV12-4	TGTGCCAGCAGTCGCGGGAGTATCGGGTACAATGAGCAGTTCTTC	CASSRGSIGYNEQFF
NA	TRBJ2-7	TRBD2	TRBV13	TGTGCCAGCAGCGCCCATACTAGCGGGAGATCCGAGCAGTACTTC	CASSAHTSGRSEQYF
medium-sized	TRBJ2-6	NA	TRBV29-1	TGCAGCATCGATTTACAGGAATCAAGCTCTGGGGCCAACGTCCTGACTTTC	CSIDLQESSSGANVLTF
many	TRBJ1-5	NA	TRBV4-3	TGCGCCAGCAGCCAAGAAACCAATCAGCCCCAGCATTTT	CASSQETNQPQHF
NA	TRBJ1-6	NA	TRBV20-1	TGCAGTGTTACACCTTTCGACAGGAGCTCCTATAATTCACCCCTCCACTTT	CSVTPFDRSSYNSPLHF
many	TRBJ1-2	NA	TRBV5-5	TGTGCCAGCAGCTATATTACCACGGATAACTATGGCTACACCTTC	CASSYITTDNYGYTF
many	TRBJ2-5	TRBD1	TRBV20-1	TGCAGTGCTAAGGGGGCCAGGGAGATCGAGACCCAGTACTTC	CSAKGAREIETQYF